The rows below give T cell receptor beta chains drawn from one sample of a study of blood T cells in healthy people across ages. TCRdb reprocessed the 5' RACE reads via MiXCR and lists one record per CDR3 protein. The table lists fewer than 900,000 distinct CDR3 sequences, 35% to 45% of them singletons, with roughly 20% in the top ten. What was sequenced was blood. The receptors originated from a woman aged 60 to 75 in good health. The CDR3 runs from the conserved cysteine through the conserved F or W. A D gene is named only where the DNA matches it firmly. Some rows mark clone size as missing; the rest say once, few, many or name a class of expanded clone.

abundance: NA
j_gene: TRBJ2-4
v_gene: TRBV7-9
d_gene: NA
CDR3nt: TGTACCAGCAGCCTCCCTCAAAACATTCAGTACTTC
CDR3aa: CTSSLPQNIQYF

abundance: NA
j_gene: TRBJ1-2
v_gene: TRBV24-1
d_gene: NA
CDR3nt: TGTGCCACCAGTGATTTCGAATCTAACTATGGCTACACCTTC
CDR3aa: CATSDFESNYGYTF

abundance: NA
j_gene: TRBJ2-4
v_gene: TRBV7-2
d_gene: NA
CDR3nt: TGTGCCAGCAGCTCCCATAAGGGGAGTGTCATTCAGTACTTC
CDR3aa: CASSSHKGSVIQYF

abundance: NA
j_gene: TRBJ2-7
v_gene: TRBV10-3
d_gene: TRBD2
CDR3nt: TGTGCCATCAGTCCGGGGGGGACCTACGAGCAGTACTTC
CDR3aa: CAISPGGTYEQYF

abundance: NA
j_gene: TRBJ1-2
v_gene: TRBV5-1
d_gene: NA
CDR3nt: TGCGCCAGCAGCCCCACACTATCCGGGGTGGGGTATGGCTACACCTTC
CDR3aa: CASSPTLSGVGYGYTF

abundance: many
j_gene: TRBJ2-1
v_gene: TRBV4-2
d_gene: TRBD2
CDR3nt: TGTGCCAGCAGCCCCCTACCGGGACTAGCGGGAGGTACAGGGTCCTACAATGAGCAGTTCTTC
CDR3aa: CASSPLPGLAGGTGSYNEQFF

abundance: few
j_gene: TRBJ1-2
v_gene: TRBV12-3/TRBV12-4
d_gene: NA
CDR3nt: TGTGCCAGCACTACACAGGGTCCCTATGGCTACACCTTC
CDR3aa: CASTTQGPYGYTF

abundance: NA
j_gene: TRBJ2-3
v_gene: TRBV20-1
d_gene: TRBD2
CDR3nt: TGCAGTGCCGGAGCGGGGGCCACAGATACGCAGTATTTT
CDR3aa: CSAGAGATDTQYF

abundance: NA
j_gene: TRBJ2-1
v_gene: TRBV24-1
d_gene: TRBD2
CDR3nt: TGTGCCACCAGTGGCCAACTAGCGGGAGGGGGAAATGAGCAGTTCTTC
CDR3aa: CATSGQLAGGGNEQFF

abundance: NA
j_gene: TRBJ2-1
v_gene: TRBV5-1
d_gene: TRBD2
CDR3nt: TGCGCCAGCAGCTTTACGGGGGGAGGAAATGAGCAGTTCTTC
CDR3aa: CASSFTGGGNEQFF

abundance: NA
j_gene: TRBJ2-7
v_gene: TRBV4-3
d_gene: NA
CDR3nt: TGCGCCAGCAGCCAAGGGGCAACGGGAGCCTCCTACGAGCAGTACTTC
CDR3aa: CASSQGATGASYEQYF

abundance: NA
j_gene: TRBJ2-3
v_gene: TRBV12-3/TRBV12-4
d_gene: NA
CDR3nt: TGTGCCGGCACCCCGAGCGGGAGCACAGATACGCAGTATTTT
CDR3aa: CAGTPSGSTDTQYF

abundance: NA
j_gene: TRBJ2-7
v_gene: TRBV20-1
d_gene: NA
CDR3nt: TGCAGTGCTAGAAGGGGGGCGGGCAGGGCAACCTACGAGCAGTACTTC
CDR3aa: CSARRGAGRATYEQYF

abundance: few
j_gene: TRBJ2-3
v_gene: TRBV7-2
d_gene: TRBD1
CDR3nt: TGTGCCAGCAGCTCCTCCGGGACAGGGCGCACAGATACGCAGTATTTT
CDR3aa: CASSSSGTGRTDTQYF

abundance: NA
j_gene: TRBJ2-1
v_gene: TRBV3-1
d_gene: NA
CDR3nt: TGTGCCAGCAGCCAAGTCTGGGGTTTTATGAATGGGCAGTTCTTC
CDR3aa: CASSQVWGFMNGQFF

abundance: NA
j_gene: TRBJ2-7
v_gene: TRBV4-2
d_gene: TRBD2
CDR3nt: TGTGCCAGCAGCCAAGTGTCGGCTAGCGGGAGTAATGAGCAGTACTTC
CDR3aa: CASSQVSASGSNEQYF

abundance: NA
j_gene: TRBJ2-1
v_gene: TRBV24-1
d_gene: TRBD2
CDR3nt: TGTGCCACCAGTGATCCCCCTGGTAGCGGGAGAGCACAGGGTGAGCAGTTCTTC
CDR3aa: CATSDPPGSGRAQGEQFF

abundance: few
j_gene: TRBJ1-1
v_gene: TRBV4-3
d_gene: NA
CDR3nt: TGCGCCAGCAGCCAAGTTGGGGCCACTGAAGCTTTCTTT
CDR3aa: CASSQVGATEAFF

abundance: few
j_gene: TRBJ1-1
v_gene: TRBV5-1
d_gene: NA
CDR3nt: TGCGCCAGCAGCGCCCGAAGGGGGAACACTGAAGCTTTCTTT
CDR3aa: CASSARRGNTEAFF